A selection of T cell receptor beta chains follows, all from one sample in a study of regulatory T cells in long-lasting Graves disease. TCRdb re-called the multiplex PCR reads through MiXCR, storing one row per CDR3 protein. The sample has roughly 490,000 distinct CDR3 sequences; 22% are singletons. Sequencing was performed on peripheral blood mononuclear cells (PBMCs), taken when the disease was refractory, from a patient treated with antithyroid drugs. These receptors came from a female donor with Graves disease. Each CDR3 is given with its conserved first and last residue. Fields, in order: clone size, V gene, J gene, D gene, CDR3 DNA, CDR3 protein. D genes are given only for firm matches. Where a row states a size, it is once, few, many or the class of an expanded clone; other rows omit it.

many	TRBV27	TRBJ1-4	TRBD1	TGTGCCAGCAGAGAGACAGGGGCATCTCTTGAAAAACTGTTTTTT	CASRETGASLEKLFF
-	TRBV11-3	TRBJ2-1	TRBD2	TGTGCCAGCAGCTCGGGACTAGCTTACAATGAGCAGTTCTTC	CASSSGLAYNEQFF
many	TRBV11-2	TRBJ2-5	-	TGTGCCAGCAGCTTAAGTGGTAGCGGACCCCTAGAGACCCAGTACTTC	CASSLSGSGPLETQYF
-	TRBV2	TRBJ2-7	-	TGTGCCAGCAGGGTATCCCACGAGCAGTACTTC	CASRVSHEQYF
many	TRBV29-1	TRBJ2-7	TRBD2	TGCAGCGTTGAAAGGAGCGGGGGGAACGACGAGCAGTACTTC	CSVERSGGNDEQYF
few	TRBV19	TRBJ2-2	TRBD2	TGTGCCAGTAGTTCCGGACTAGCGGGGGTTAAAGGGGAGCTGTTTTTT	CASSSGLAGVKGELFF
few	TRBV29-1	TRBJ2-7	TRBD2	TGCAGCGTTTCGAGCGGGAGGAGTAGGTACGAGCAGTACTTC	CSVSSGRSRYEQYF
few	TRBV11-2	TRBJ2-7	TRBD1	TGTGCCAGCAGCCTAACCGCCGGGGGACAGGGGGTTTACGAGCAGTACTTC	CASSLTAGGQGVYEQYF
once	TRBV4-1	TRBJ1-1	-	TGCGCCAGCAGCCAAGATTTGAACAGGGTCATGAACACTGAAGCTTTCTTT	CASSQDLNRVMNTEAFF
many	TRBV28	TRBJ1-1	TRBD1	TGTGCCAGCAGTTCCACAGGGGGGGGTAGTATTGAAGCTTTCTTT	CASSSTGGGSIEAFF
-	TRBV6-5	TRBJ2-7	TRBD2	TGTGCCAGCAGTTACTCGGCGGGAGTCGGACATATCTCCTCCTACGAGCAGTACTTC	CASSYSAGVGHISSYEQYF
-	TRBV7-2	TRBJ2-1	-	TGTGCCAGCAGCTTGTGGGATGAGCAGTTCTTC	CASSLWDEQFF
many	TRBV27	TRBJ1-2	TRBD1	TGTGCCAGCAGCCAATCGGACAGGCTTAACTATGGCTACACCTTC	CASSQSDRLNYGYTF
many	TRBV2	TRBJ2-2	TRBD2	TGTGCCAGCAACATACGATACCCGGGACTAGCGGGAGGCCGTTCCGGGGAGCTGTTTTTT	CASNIRYPGLAGGRSGELFF
-	TRBV6-2/TRBV6-3	TRBJ2-1	TRBD2	TGTGCCAGCAGCGAGGTCGGGACTAGCGGGAGGGCCAAGAAGTTCTTC	CASSEVGTSGRAKKFF
-	TRBV12-3/TRBV12-4	TRBJ1-6	TRBD1	TGTGCCAGCAGTCGCCCGGGACAGTGGGATTCACCCCTCCACTTT	CASSRPGQWDSPLHF
many	TRBV7-2	TRBJ2-5	-	TGTGCCAGCAGCTTAGGACAGCCCCGGGAGACCCAGTACTTC	CASSLGQPRETQYF
many	TRBV28	TRBJ1-1	-	TGTGCCAGCAGCTCGGAAACAGGGAGGACTGAAGCTTTCTTT	CASSSETGRTEAFF
-	TRBV28	TRBJ1-5	-	TGTGCCAGCAGTTTTGAGGTCTTGAGCAATCAGCCCCAGCATTTT	CASSFEVLSNQPQHF
-	TRBV7-2	TRBJ1-2	TRBD1	TGTGCCAGCAGCACCCGGACAGGGGCCGCCTATGGCTACACCTTC	CASSTRTGAAYGYTF
many	TRBV12-3/TRBV12-4	TRBJ1-1	TRBD1	TGTGCCAGCAGCTGGGGACAGGGGGCTGAAGCTTTCTTT	CASSWGQGAEAFF